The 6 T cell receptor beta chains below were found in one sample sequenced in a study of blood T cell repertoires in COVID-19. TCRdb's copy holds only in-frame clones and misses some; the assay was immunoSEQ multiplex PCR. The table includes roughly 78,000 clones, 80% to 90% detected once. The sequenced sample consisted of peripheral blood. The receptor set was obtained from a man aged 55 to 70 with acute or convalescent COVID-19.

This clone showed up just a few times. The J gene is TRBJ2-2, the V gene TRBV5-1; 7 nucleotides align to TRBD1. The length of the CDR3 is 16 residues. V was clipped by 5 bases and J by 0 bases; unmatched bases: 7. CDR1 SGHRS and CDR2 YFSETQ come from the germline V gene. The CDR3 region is CASRQRTGPNTGELFF. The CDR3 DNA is TGCGCCAGCAGACAGAGGACAGGTCCGAACACCGGGGAGCTGTTTTTT.

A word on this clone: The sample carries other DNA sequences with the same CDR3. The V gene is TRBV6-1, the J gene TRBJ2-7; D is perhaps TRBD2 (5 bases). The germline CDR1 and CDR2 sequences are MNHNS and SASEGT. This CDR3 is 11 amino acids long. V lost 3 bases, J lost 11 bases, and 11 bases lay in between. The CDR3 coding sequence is TGTGCCAGCAGTGAGGTAACGGGGAAGTACTTC. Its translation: CASSEVTGKYF.

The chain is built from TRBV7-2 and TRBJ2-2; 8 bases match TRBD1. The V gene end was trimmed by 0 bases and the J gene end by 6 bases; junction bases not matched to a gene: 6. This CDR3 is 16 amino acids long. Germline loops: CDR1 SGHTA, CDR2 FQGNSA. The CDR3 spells CASSLAMTGEAGELFF. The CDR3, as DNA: TGTGCCAGCAGCTTAGCGATGACAGGGGAAGCCGGGGAGCTGTTTTTT.

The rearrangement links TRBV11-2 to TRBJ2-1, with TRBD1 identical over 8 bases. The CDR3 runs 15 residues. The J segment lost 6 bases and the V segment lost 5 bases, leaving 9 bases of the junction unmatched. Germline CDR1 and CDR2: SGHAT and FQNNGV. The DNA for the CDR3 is TGTGCCAGCAGCATTGGGGACAGGTATTTCAATGAGCAGTTCTTC. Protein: CASSIGDRYFNEQFF.

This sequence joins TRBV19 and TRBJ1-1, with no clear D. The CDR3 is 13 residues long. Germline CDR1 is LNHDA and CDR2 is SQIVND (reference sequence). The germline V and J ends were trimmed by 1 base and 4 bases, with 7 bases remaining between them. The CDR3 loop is CASSIVAGTEAFF. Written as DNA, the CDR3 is TGTGCCAGTAGTATAGTTGCGGGCACTGAAGCTTTCTTT.

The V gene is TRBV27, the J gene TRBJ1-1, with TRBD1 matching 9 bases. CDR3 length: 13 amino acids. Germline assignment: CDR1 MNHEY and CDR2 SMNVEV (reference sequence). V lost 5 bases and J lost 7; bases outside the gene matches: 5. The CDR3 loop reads CASSPGQGLEAFF. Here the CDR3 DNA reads TGTGCCAGCAGTCCGGGACAGGGACTTGAAGCTTTCTTT.